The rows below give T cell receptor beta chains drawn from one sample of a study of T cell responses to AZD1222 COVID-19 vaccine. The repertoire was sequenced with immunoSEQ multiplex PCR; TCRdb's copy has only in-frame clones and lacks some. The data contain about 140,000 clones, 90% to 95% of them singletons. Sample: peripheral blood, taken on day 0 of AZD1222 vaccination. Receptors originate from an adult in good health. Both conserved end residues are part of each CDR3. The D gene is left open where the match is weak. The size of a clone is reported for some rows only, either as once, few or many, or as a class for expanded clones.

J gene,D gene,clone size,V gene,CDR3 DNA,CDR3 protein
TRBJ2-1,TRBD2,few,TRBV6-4,TGTGCCAGCAGTGTGGGACTAGCGGCTTCCAATGAGCAGTTCTTC,CASSVGLAASNEQFF
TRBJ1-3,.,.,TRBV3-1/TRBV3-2,TGTGCCAGCAGCCAAGGCTACTCTGGAAACACCATATATTTT,CASSQGYSGNTIYF
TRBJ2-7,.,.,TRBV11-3,TGTGCCAGCAGCTTTTTGAGTGGTGGCGGTGCCTACGAGCAGTACTTC,CASSFLSGGGAYEQYF
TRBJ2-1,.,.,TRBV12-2,TGTGCAAGTCGCTTAGGGGGCAGCGGAGATTACAATGAGCAGTTCTTC,CASRLGGSGDYNEQFF
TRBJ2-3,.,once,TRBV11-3,TGTGCCAGCAGCTCCCGGGACAGCACAGATACGCAGTATTTT,CASSSRDSTDTQYF
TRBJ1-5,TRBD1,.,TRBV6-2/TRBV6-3,TGTGCCAGCAGCTCTACAGGGGGTTTTAATCAGCCCCAGCATTTT,CASSSTGGFNQPQHF
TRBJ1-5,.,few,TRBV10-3,TGTGCCATCAGTGATGAAGGGGAGTATCAGCCCCAGCATTTT,CAISDEGEYQPQHF
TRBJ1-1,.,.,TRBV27,TGTGCCAGCAGTTTATCACGGACAGCGAACACTGAAGCTTTCTTT,CASSLSRTANTEAFF
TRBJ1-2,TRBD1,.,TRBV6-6,TGTGCCAGCACCCACCGACAGGGAGACTATGGCTACACCTTC,CASTHRQGDYGYTF
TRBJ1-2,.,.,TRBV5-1,TGCGCCAGCAGCCCCAGGATCGGGAATGGCTACACCTTC,CASSPRIGNGYTF
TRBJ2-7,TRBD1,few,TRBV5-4,TGTGCCAGCAGCTTTACAGGGGGCTACGAGCAGTACTTC,CASSFTGGYEQYF
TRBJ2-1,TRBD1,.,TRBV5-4,TGTGCCAGCAGCTATTGGACAGGGGCCGATGAGCAGTTCTTC,CASSYWTGADEQFF
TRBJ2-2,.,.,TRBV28,TGTGCCAGCAGTTATGGGGAGGTCGGGGAGCTGTTTTTT,CASSYGEVGELFF
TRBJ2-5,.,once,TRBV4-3,TGCGCCAGCAGCCAAGATGTCGGAGGGCAAGAGACCCAGTACTTC,CASSQDVGGQETQYF
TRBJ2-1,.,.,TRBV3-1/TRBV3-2,TGTGCCAGCAGCCAAGTGGGAAGGAATGAGCAGTTCTTC,CASSQVGRNEQFF
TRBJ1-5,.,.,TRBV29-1,TGCAGCGCCGCTGGGATGGGGGATAGCAATCAGCCCCAGCATTTT,CSAAGMGDSNQPQHF
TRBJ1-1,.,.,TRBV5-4,TGTGCCAGCAGCTTAGGGGGGGACACTGAAGCTTTCTTT,CASSLGGDTEAFF
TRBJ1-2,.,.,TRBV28,TGTGCCAGCTTAGGTGGAGGGAGTGACGGCTACACCTTC,CASLGGGSDGYTF